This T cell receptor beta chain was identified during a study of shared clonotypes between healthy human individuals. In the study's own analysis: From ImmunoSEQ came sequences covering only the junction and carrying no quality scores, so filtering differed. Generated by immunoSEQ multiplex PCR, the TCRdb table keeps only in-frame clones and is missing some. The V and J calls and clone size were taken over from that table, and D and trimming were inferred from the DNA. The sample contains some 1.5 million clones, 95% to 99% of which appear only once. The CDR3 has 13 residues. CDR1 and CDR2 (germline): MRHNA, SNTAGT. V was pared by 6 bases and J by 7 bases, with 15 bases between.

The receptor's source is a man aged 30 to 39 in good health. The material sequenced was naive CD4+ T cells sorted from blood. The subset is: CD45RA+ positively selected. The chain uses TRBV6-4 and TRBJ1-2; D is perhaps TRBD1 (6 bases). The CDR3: CASSLTGSVGYTF. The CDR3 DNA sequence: TGTGCCAGCAGCCTAACAGGGTCGGTTGGCTACACCTTC.